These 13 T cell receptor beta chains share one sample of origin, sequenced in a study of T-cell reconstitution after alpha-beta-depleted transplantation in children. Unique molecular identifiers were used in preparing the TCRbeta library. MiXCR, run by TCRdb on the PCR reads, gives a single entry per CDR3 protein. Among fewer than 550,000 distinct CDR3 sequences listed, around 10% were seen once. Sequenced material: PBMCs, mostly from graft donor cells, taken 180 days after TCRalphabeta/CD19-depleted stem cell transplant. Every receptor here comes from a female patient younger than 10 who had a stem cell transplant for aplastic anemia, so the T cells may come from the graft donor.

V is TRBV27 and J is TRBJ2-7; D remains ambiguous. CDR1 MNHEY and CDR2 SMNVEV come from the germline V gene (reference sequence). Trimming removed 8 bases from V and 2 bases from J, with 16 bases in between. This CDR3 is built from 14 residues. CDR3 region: CASVRRQATYEQYF. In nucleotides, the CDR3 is TGTGCCAGCGTACGTCGGCAGGCCACCTACGAGCAGTACTTC.

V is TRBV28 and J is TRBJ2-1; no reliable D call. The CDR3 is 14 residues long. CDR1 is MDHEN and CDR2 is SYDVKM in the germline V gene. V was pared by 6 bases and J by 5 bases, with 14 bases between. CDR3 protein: CASSVPRINNEQFF. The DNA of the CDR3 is TGTGCCAGCAGCGTCCCCCGGATCAACAATGAGCAGTTCTTC.

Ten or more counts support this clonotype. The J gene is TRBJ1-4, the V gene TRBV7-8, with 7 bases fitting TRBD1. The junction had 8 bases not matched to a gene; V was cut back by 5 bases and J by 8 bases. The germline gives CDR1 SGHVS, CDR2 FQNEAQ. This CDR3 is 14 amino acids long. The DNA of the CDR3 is TGTGCCAGCAGCCCAGACAGGGTGAACGAAAAACTGTTTTTT. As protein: CASSPDRVNEKLFF. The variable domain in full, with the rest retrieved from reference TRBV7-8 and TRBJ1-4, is GAGVSQSPRYKVAKRGQDVALRCDPISGHVSLFWYQQALGQGPEFLTYFQNEAQLDKSGLPSDRFFAERPEGSVSTLKIQRTQQEDSAVYLCASSPDRVNEKLFFGSGTQLSVL.

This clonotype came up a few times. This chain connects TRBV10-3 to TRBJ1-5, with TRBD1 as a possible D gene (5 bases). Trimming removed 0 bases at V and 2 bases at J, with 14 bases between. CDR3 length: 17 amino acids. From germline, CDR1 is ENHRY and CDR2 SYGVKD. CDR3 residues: CAISESPGPVGNQPQHF. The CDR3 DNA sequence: TGTGCCATCAGTGAGTCCCCGGGACCAGTGGGCAATCAGCCCCAGCATTTT.

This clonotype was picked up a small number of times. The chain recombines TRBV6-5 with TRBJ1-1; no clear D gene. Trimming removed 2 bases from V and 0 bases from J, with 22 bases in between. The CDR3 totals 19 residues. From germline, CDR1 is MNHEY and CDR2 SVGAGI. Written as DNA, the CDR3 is TGTGCCAGCAGTTACCGGCAGTTTACACCCATCTCCATGAACACTGAAGCTTTCTTT. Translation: CASSYRQFTPISMNTEAFF.

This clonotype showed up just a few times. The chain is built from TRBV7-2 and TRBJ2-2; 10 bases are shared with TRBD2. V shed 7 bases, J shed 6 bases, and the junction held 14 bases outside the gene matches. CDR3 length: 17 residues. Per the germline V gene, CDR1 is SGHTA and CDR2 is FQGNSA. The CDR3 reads CASTPGFLAGVAGELFF. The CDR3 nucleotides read TGTGCCAGCACCCCGGGGTTTCTAGCGGGAGTGGCCGGGGAGCTGTTTTTT.

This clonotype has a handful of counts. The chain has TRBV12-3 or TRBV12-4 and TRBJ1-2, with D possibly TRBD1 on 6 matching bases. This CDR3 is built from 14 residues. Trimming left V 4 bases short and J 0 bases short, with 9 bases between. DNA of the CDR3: TGTGCCAGCAGTTCCGGGACACCTAACTATGGCTACACCTTC. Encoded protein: CASSSGTPNYGYTF.

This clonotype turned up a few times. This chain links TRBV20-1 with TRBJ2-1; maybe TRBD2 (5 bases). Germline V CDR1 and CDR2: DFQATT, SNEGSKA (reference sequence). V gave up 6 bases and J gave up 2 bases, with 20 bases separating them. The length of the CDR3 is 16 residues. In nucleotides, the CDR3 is TGCAGTGCGCCTCCGTTAGCGCCGAGGGCCTACAATGAGCAGTTCTTC. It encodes CSAPPLAPRAYNEQFF.

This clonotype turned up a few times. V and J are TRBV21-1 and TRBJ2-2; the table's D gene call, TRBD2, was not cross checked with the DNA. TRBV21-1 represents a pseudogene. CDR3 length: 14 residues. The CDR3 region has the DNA TGTGCCAGCAGCGCGACTAGTGGTCGCGGGGAGCTGTTTTTT. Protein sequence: CASSATSGRGELFF.

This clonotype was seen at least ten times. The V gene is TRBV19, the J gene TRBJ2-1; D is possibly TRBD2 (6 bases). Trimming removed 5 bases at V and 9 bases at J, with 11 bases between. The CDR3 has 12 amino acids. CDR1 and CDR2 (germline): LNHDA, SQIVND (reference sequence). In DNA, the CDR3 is TGTGCCAGTAGTTCCTTAGCGGCTGAGCAGTTCTTC. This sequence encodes CASSSLAAEQFF.

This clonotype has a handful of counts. CDR3 amino acids: CASSYSRGGSVEQFF. The CDR3 DNA sequence: TGTGCCAGCAGTTACTCGAGGGGGGGCTCCGTTGAGCAGTTCTTC. V and J are TRBV6-2 or TRBV6-3 and TRBJ2-1; a weak D match, TRBD2 (7 bases). The CDR3 is 15 amino acids. Germline CDR1 MNHEY, CDR2 SVGEGT. The V end was cut by 0 bases, the J end by 9 bases, with 15 bases between.

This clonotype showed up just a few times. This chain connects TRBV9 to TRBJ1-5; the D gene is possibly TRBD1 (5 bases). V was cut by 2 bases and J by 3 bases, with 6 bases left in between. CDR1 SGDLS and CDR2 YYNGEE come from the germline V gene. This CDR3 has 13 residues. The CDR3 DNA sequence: TGTGCCAGCAGCGTGGGACTCAATCAGCCCCAGCATTTT. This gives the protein CASSVGLNQPQHF.

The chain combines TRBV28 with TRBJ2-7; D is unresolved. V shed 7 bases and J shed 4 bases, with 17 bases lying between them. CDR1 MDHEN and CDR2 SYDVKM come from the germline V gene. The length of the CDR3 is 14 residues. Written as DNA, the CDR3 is TGTGCCAGCATGAGCGCGTACCTTTCTTACGAGCAGTACTTC. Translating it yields CASMSAYLSYEQYF.